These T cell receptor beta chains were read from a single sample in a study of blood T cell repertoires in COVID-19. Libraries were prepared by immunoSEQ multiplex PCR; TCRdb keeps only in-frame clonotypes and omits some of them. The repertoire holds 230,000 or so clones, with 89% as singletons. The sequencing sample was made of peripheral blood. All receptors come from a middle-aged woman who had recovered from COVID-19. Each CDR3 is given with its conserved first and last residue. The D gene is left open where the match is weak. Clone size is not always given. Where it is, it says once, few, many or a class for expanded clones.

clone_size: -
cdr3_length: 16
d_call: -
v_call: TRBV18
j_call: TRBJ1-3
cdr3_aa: CASSPNLPDTGNTIYF
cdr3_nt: TGTGCCAGCTCACCAAACCTCCCGGACACGGGAAACACCATATATTTT

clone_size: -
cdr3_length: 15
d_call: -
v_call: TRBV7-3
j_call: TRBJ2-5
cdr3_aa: CASSLDGARGETQYF
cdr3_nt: TGTGCCAGCAGCTTAGACGGTGCAAGAGGAGAGACCCAGTACTTC

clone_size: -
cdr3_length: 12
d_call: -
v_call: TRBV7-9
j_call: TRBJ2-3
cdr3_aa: CASSYTTDTQYF
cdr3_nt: TGTGCCAGCAGCTACACCACAGATACGCAGTATTTT

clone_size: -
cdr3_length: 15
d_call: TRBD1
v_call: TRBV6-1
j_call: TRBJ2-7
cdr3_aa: CASSEAAGQGYEQYF
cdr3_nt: TGTGCCAGCAGTGAAGCAGCGGGACAGGGCTACGAGCAGTACTTC

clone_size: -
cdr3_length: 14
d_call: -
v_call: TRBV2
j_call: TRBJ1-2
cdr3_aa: CASSGGEVAYGYTF
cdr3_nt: TGTGCCAGCAGTGGCGGGGAGGTGGCCTATGGCTACACCTTC

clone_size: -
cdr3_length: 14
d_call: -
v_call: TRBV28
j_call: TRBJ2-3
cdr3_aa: CASSSYRGTDTQYF
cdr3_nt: TGTGCCAGCAGTTCCTACAGGGGCACAGATACGCAGTATTTT

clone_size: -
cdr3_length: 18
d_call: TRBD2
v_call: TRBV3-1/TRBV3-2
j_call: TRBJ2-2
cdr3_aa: CASRWGYSGRANTGELFF
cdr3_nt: TGTGCCAGCAGGTGGGGATATAGCGGGAGGGCGAACACCGGGGAGCTGTTTTTT

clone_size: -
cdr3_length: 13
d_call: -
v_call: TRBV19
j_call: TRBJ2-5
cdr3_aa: CASTQGGAETQYF
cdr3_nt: TGTGCCAGTACTCAAGGGGGTGCGGAGACCCAGTACTTC

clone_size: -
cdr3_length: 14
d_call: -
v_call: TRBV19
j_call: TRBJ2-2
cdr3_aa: CASRQVPNTGELFF
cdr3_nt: TGTGCCAGTAGACAGGTCCCGAACACCGGGGAGCTGTTTTTT

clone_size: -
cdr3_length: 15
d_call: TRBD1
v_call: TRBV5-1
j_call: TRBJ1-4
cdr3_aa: CASRPTQGAGEKLFF
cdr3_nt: TGCGCCAGCAGGCCAACCCAGGGGGCGGGTGAAAAACTGTTTTTT

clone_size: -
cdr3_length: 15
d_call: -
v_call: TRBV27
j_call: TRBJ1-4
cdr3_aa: CASSLGGGAYEKLFF
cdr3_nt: TGTGCCAGCAGTCTTGGGGGGGGCGCCTATGAAAAACTGTTTTTT

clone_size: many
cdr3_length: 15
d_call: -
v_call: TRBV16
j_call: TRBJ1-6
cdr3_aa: CASSQFRRGNSPLHF
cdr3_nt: TGTGCCAGCAGCCAATTCCGCCGGGGAAATTCACCCCTCCACTTT

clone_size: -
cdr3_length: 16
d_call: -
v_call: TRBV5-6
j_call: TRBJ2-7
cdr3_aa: CASSSVPDGGWGEQYF
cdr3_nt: TGTGCCAGCAGCTCCGTCCCTGACGGGGGTTGGGGGGAGCAGTACTTC

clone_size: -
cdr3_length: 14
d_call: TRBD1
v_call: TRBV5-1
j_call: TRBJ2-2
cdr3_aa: CASSSTGDTGELFF
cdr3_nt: TGCGCCAGCAGCTCAACAGGGGACACCGGGGAGCTGTTTTTT

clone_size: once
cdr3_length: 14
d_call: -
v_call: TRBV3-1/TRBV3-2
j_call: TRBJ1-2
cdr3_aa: CASTPSKRSYGYTF
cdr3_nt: TGTGCCAGCACCCCATCTAAACGCTCTTATGGCTACACCTTC

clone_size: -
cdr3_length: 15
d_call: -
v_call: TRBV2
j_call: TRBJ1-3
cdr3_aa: CASRKDTGSGNTIYF
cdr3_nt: TGTGCCAGCAGGAAGGACACCGGATCTGGAAACACCATATATTTT

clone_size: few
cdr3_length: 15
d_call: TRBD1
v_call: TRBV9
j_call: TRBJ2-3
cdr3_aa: CASSVRTGESDTQYF
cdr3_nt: TGTGCCAGCAGCGTGCGGACAGGGGAATCAGATACGCAGTATTTT

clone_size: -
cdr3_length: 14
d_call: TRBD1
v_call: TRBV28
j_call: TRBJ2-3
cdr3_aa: CASKTGGDADTQYF
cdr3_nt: TGTGCCAGCAAAACAGGGGGCGACGCAGATACGCAGTATTTT

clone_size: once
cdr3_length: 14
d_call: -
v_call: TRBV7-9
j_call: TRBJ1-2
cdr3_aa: CASSFTGDEGGYTF
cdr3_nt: TGTGCCAGCAGCTTTACCGGGGATGAGGGTGGCTACACCTTC

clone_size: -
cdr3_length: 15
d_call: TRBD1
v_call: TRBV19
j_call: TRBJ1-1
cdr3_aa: CASSPRTGKNTEAFF
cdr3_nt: TGTGCCAGTAGTCCCCGGACAGGAAAAAACACTGAAGCTTTCTTT

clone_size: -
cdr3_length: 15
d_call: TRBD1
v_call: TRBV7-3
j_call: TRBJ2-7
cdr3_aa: CASSLGPGQTYEQYF
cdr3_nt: TGTGCCAGCAGCTTAGGGCCGGGACAGACCTACGAGCAGTACTTC

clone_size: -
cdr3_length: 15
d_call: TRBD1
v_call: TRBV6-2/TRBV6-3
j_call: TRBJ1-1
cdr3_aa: CASSQTPYRGTEAFF
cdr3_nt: TGTGCCAGCAGTCAAACTCCGTACAGGGGTACTGAAGCTTTCTTT

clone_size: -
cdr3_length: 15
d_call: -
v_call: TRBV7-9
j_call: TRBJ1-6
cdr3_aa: CASRPGPGLDSPLHF
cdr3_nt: TGTGCCAGCAGACCCGGACCGGGACTCGATTCACCCCTCCACTTT

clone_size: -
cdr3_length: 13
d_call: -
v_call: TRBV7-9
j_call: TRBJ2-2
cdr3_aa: CASSFSLTGELFF
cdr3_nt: TGTGCCAGCAGTTTTAGTCTAACCGGGGAGCTGTTTTTT

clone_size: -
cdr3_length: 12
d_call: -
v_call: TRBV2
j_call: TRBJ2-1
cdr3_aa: CASKTGLGEQFF
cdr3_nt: TGTGCCAGCAAAACAGGTTTAGGTGAGCAGTTCTTC

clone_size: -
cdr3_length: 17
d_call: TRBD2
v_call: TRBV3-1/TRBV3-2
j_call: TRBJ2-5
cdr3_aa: CASSQDLQRGRQETQYF
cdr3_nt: TGTGCCAGCAGCCAAGATCTCCAGCGGGGTAGGCAAGAGACCCAGTACTTC

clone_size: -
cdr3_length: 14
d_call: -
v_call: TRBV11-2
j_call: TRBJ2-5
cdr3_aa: CASSWAGTSETQYF
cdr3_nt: TGTGCCAGCAGTTGGGCGGGGACCTCAGAGACCCAGTACTTC

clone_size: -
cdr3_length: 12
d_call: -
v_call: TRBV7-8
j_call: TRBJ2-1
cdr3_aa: CASSRDINEQFF
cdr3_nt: TGTGCCAGCAGCCGGGACATAAATGAGCAGTTCTTC

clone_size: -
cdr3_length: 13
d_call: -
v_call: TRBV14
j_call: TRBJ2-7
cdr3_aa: CASSRSRSYEQYF
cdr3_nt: TGTGCCAGCAGCCGGAGTAGGTCCTACGAGCAGTACTTC

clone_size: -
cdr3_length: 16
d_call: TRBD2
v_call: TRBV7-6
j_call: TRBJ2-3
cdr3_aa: CASSPLSGRVADTQYF
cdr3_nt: TGTGCCAGCAGCCCCCTCTCCGGGAGGGTGGCAGATACGCAGTATTTT

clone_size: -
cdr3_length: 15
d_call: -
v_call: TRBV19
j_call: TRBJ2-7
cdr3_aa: CASSIATRSGVEQYF
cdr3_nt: TGTGCCAGTAGTATAGCAACGAGGTCGGGGGTCGAGCAGTACTTC

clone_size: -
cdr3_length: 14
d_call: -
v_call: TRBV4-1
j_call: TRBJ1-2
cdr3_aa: CASSQGGGGYGYTF
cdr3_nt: TGCGCCAGCAGCCAAGGAGGCGGGGGATATGGCTACACCTTC

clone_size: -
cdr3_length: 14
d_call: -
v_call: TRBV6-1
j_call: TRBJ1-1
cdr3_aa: CASSEALLESRAFF
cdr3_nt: TGTGCCAGCAGTGAAGCGCTTCTGGAGTCCAGAGCTTTCTTT

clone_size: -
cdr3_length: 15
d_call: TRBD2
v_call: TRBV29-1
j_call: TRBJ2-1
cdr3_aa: CSVLKRGGLTNEQFF
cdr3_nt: TGCAGCGTCTTAAAGCGGGGGGGCTTGACAAATGAGCAGTTCTTC

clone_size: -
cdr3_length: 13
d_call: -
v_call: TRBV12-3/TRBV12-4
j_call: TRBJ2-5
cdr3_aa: CASNRDTQETQYF
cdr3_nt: TGTGCCAGCAACCGGGACACTCAAGAGACCCAGTACTTC

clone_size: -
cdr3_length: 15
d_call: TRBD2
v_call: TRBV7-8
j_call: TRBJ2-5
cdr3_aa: CASSPERGVGETQYF
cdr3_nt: TGTGCCAGCAGCCCTGAGCGGGGGGTGGGAGAGACCCAGTACTTC

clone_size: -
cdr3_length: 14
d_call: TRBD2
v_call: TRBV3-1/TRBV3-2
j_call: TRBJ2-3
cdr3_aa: CASSRLAGTDTQYF
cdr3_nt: TGTGCCAGCAGCCGGCTAGCGGGCACAGATACGCAGTATTTT

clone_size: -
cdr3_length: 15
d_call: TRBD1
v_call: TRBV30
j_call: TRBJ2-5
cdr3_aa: CAWSILGQGAETQYF
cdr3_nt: TGTGCCTGGAGCATCCTTGGACAGGGTGCAGAGACCCAGTACTTC

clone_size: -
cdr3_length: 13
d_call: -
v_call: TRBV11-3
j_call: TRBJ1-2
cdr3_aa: CASSEEGFSGYTF
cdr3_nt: TGTGCCAGCAGTGAAGAGGGTTTTAGTGGCTACACCTTC

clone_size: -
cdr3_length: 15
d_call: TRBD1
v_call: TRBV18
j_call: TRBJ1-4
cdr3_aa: CASSTGQGEIEKLFF
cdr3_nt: TGTGCCAGCTCAACAGGACAGGGGGAGATTGAAAAACTGTTTTTT

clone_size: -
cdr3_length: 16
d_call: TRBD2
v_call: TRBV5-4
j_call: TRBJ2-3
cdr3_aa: CASRGLAGRRTDTQYF
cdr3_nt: TGTGCCAGCAGAGGACTAGCGGGGCGCCGCACAGATACGCAGTATTTT

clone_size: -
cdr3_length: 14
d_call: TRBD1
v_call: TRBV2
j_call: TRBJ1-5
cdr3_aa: CASSEGDRNQPQHF
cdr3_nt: TGTGCCAGCAGTGAAGGGGACAGGAATCAGCCCCAGCATTTT

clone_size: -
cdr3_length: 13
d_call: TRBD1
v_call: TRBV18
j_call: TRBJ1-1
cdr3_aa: CASLGTEKTEAFF
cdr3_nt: TGTGCCAGCCTCGGGACAGAAAAAACTGAAGCTTTCTTT

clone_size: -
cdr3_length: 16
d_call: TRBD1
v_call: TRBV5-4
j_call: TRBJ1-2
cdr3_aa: CASSLVRRGQGKGYTF
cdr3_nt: TGTGCCAGCAGCTTGGTCCGGAGGGGACAGGGTAAAGGCTACACCTTC

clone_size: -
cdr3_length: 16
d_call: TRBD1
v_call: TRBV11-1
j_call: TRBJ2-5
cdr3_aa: CASSPRQGAVGETQYF
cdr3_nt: TGTGCCAGCAGCCCACGACAGGGCGCCGTTGGCGAGACCCAGTACTTC

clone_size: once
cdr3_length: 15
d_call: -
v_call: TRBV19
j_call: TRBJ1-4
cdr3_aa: CASSQNPGHREKLFF
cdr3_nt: TGTGCCAGTAGTCAAAATCCGGGACATCGGGAAAAACTGTTTTTT

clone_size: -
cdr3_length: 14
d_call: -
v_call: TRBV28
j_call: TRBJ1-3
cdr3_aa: CASSVPGVGNTIYF
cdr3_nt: TGTGCCAGCAGCGTCCCCGGGGTCGGGAACACCATATATTTT

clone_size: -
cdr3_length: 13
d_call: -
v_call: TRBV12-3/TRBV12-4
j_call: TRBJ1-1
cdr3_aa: CASTSTGPLGAFF
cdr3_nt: TGTGCCAGCACCTCGACAGGACCCCTTGGAGCTTTCTTT